This T cell receptor beta chain was found in a study of identical twins. Template switching added a universal primer site, and cDNA bore unique molecular identifiers. TCRdb re-derived calls from the 5' RACE reads in MiXCR, one entry per CDR3 protein. The table shows nearly 900,000 distinct CDR3 sequences, with roughly an eighth occurring only once. V shed 4 bases and J 2 bases; nucleotides not matched to a gene: 7. The CDR3 is 17 amino acids. The germline gives CDR1 KGHDR, CDR2 SFDVKD. Concerning this clonotype itself: What it binds is not known.

The study, taken as a whole, reports: Surplus twin overlap in beta out-of-frame sequences was less pronounced. Cross-sectional statistical analysis, not tracking of the same donors, underpinned the conclusions. Abundant beta clonotypes from cord blood had fewer insertions, unlike memory repertoires, which showed none.

The sample also formed part of further work on yellow fever vaccine responses in identical twins.

Sequencing input: PBMCs. The origin of this receptor is a woman aged 18-35 years in good health. This chain uses TRBV24-1 with TRBJ2-3; 11 bases are shared with TRBD2. The CDR3 bases are TGTGCCACCAGTGACCAGGAGACTAGCGGGAACACAGATACGCAGTATTTT. It encodes CATSDQETSGNTDTQYF.